Below, 2 T cell receptor beta chains from the same sample are listed, as sequenced in a study of cytomegalovirus exposure and HLA in healthy donors. 60 Vbeta and 13 Jbeta primers were used in PCR. The table came from immunoSEQ multiplex PCR; TCRdb's copy has only in-frame clones and leaves some out. In the table there are 130,000 or so clones, 77% of which are singletons. The sequencing sample was made of PBMCs. All receptors derive from a woman in her fifties or sixties in good health and CMV-seronegative.

The chain couples TRBV7-6 to TRBJ2-1, with 9 bases fitting TRBD2. Per the germline V gene, CDR1 is SGHVS and CDR2 is FNYEAQ. The trim removed 3 bases at V and 6 bases at J, leaving 6 bases unmatched. This CDR3 is 15 amino acids long. The CDR3 nucleotides read TGTGCCAGCAGCTTTATAGCGGGAGATCGCAATGAGCAGTTCTTC. Residues: CASSFIAGDRNEQFF.

The chain recombines TRBV2 with TRBJ1-4; TRBD1 might be the D (5 bases). Germline-derived CDR1 and CDR2 are SNHLY and FYNNEI. V gave up 6 bases and J gave up 0 bases, with 8 bases separating them. This CDR3 has 14 residues. CDR3 DNA sequence: TGTGCCAGCAGAAGGACACCAACTAATGAAAAACTGTTTTTT. Its protein product is CASRRTPTNEKLFF.